This entry concerns a single T cell receptor (beta chain). Its antigen is unknown. The V gene lost 0 bases and the J gene lost 2 bases, with 17 bases spanning the gap. The CDR3 covers 17 residues. Germline values: CDR1 MGHRA, CDR2 YSYEKL. This specimen belongs to a study of CD4+ T cells in melanoma. Study findings and constraints: Diverse differentiation states were reported for melanoma neoantigen-specific CD4+ T cells. CD8+ T cell, macrophage and B cell function reportedly correlated with neoantigen-specific CD4+ T cells.

This table comes from immunoSEQ multiplex PCR, and its TCRdb copy is limited to in-frame clones, with some not included. This repertoire shows approximately 9,900 clones, approximately 69% found once; its top ten account for 15% to 20%. This TCR was sampled from a human donor with melanoma. The chain links TRBV4-1 to TRBJ2-7; D assignment may be TRBD1 or TRBD2 (7 bases each). The sequencing input was peripheral blood. CDR3 in amino acids: CASSQDGPRGGTYEQYF. The CDR3 DNA reads as TGCGCCAGCAGCCAAGATGGCCCCAGGGGGGGGACCTACGAGCAGTACTTC.